The clone carrying this T cell receptor beta chain was detected ten times or more. What it binds is not known. The data were obtained in a study of T cells in Graves' hyperthyroidism and ophthalmopathy. Looking at the study overall: The authors collected peripheral blood at initial diagnosis, before any treatment. Study-wide results and caveats: Blood shared most expanded thyroid clonotypes above 0.001. Ophthalmopathy prediction by the model preceded onset by a median about 6 months.

RNA transcripts were the template for amplifying TCR beta CDR3 regions. The HTBI set primed first-round TCR CDR3 RT-PCR. Each CDR3 protein is one row after TCRdb ran MiXCR on the multiplex PCR reads. The sample shows roughly 580,000 distinct CDR3 sequences, approximately 15% of them seen only once. There are 15 residues in the CDR3. Trimming pared 6 bases from V and 8 bases from J, leaving 20 bases between. Germline V gives CDR1 SNHLY, CDR2 FYNNEI. Sequenced sample: blood. This sequence was found in a woman under 40 with Graves' hyperthyroidism that later progressed to Graves' ophthalmopathy. This chain connects TRBV2 to TRBJ2-1, with D possibly matching TRBD2 (6 bases). This chain's CDR3 is CASSLGLPGWDEQFF. The CDR3 nucleotides are TGTGCCAGCAGCCTAGGACTACCGGGCTGGGATGAGCAGTTCTTC.